The source of this TCR beta chain is a study of cytomegalovirus exposure and HLA in healthy donors. Germline V gene lookup returns CDR1 SEHNR and CDR2 FQNEAQ (reference sequence). This CDR3 contains 14 residues. A word on this clone: Its matching antigen is unknown.

General study points: One variant, a missense change in DCLRE1C, was linked in a later analysis to TCR beta V- and J-gene trimming. Analysis was performed later, and it showed HLA-associated TCR beta chains to be more clonally expanded than equally common others. Altogether, 160 or so TCR beta chains were recorded as cytomegalovirus-associated.

Primers for the PCR totalled 60 Vbeta and 13 Jbeta. Assay used: immunoSEQ multiplex PCR; TCRdb lists only in-frame clones, some missing. Found here are around 150,000 clones, about 75% of them singletons; the top ten hold about 1.3%. Those who donated were healthy bone marrow donors. V is TRBV7-9 and J is TRBJ2-5; TRBD1 aligns across 8 bases. The closer fit of TRBJ2-7 to the DNA end suggests the J call may be wrong. Sample: PBMCs. The source is a man aged 18 to 35 in good health and CMV-seronegative. The CDR3 here is CASSSYWTGCEQYF. In DNA, the CDR3 is TGTGCCAGCAGCTCGTATTGGACAGGGTGCGAGCAGTACTTC.